This TCR beta chain was found in a study of Graves' ophthalmopathy and Graves' hyperthyroidism. Overall study context: Stable hyperthyroidism referred to disease that showed no ophthalmopathy within 18 months of follow-up.

This clonotype showed up many times. What it binds is not known. RNA transcripts were the source from which TCR beta CDR3 regions were amplified. First-round RT-PCR used HTBI primers; second-round multiplex PCR followed. One entry per CDR3 protein, called by TCRdb with MiXCR from the multiplex PCR reads. This table has around 1.1 million distinct CDR3 sequences, approximately 35% appearing once. Trimming stripped 6 bases from V and 3 bases from J, with 9 bases between. Germline CDR1 reads SNHLY; CDR2 reads FYNNEI. This CDR3 contains 12 residues. Other autoimmune diseases, uncontrolled infections, pregnancy or lactation excluded patients from enrollment. Diagnoses were established from clinical symptoms, serum thyroxine, TRAb, thyroid ultrasound and orbital computed tomography. Findings and limits, study-wide: Progression of ophthalmopathy was predicted by the model with 70% to 71% sensitivity and just over 72% specificity.

This TCR was sampled from an adult man with Graves' hyperthyroidism. Source material: peripheral blood or thyroid tissue (not recorded which). V and J are TRBV2 and TRBJ2-7; a weak D match, TRBD1 (5 bases). CDR3 DNA: TGTGCCAGCAGCTGGACAATCTACGAGCAGTACTTC. This codes for CASSWTIYEQYF.